The clone carrying this T cell receptor (beta chain) was recorded once. TCRdb's table, derived via immunoSEQ multiplex PCR, lists solely in-frame clones and lacks some. The sample yields 34,000 or so clones, 85% to 90% seen once. The data stem from a study of regulatory dendritic cells for organ transplantation. Germline CDR1 SGHKS, CDR2 YYEKEE (reference sequence). CDR3 size: 18 residues. Germline trimming cut 3 bases from V and 2 bases from J; bases unmatched to any gene: 9. The clonotype originates from a human donor in good health. The sample taken for sequencing was naive CD4+ T cells from blood. Subset defined: CD45RA+ naive T cells. J is TRBJ2-1 and V is TRBV5-5; 12 nucleotides align to TRBD2. The CDR3: CASSWTSGTLTTYNEQFF. The CDR3 DNA is TGTGCCAGCAGCTGGACTAGCGGGACGCTGACGACCTACAATGAGCAGTTCTTC. The whole variable domain, remainder taken from reference TRBV5-5 and TRBJ2-1, is DAGVTQSPTHLIKTRGQQVTLRCSPISGHKSVSWYQQVLGQGPQFIFQYYEKEERGRGNFPDRFSARQFPNYSSELNVNALLLGDSALYLCASSWTSGTLTTYNEQFFGPGTRLTVL.